This entry concerns a single TCR beta chain. The CDR3 spans 14 residues. Germline CDR1 is MNHEY and CDR2 is SVGEGT. V dropped 2 bases and J dropped 1; count of bases not matched to a gene: 2. This sample is drawn from a study of blood T cell repertoires in COVID-19. The assay was immunoSEQ multiplex PCR, and TCRdb's table has in-frame clones only and misses some. Of hundreds of thousands of clones listed, over 80% were seen once; the top ten hold roughly 0.25%. The chain has TRBV6-2 or TRBV6-3 and TRBJ2-7; TRBD2 matches at 7 bases. Specimen: peripheral blood. This receptor was obtained from a woman aged 18-30 years with acute or convalescent COVID-19. The CDR3 DNA follows: TGTGCCAGCAGTTACGTCGGGGGGTCCTACGAGCAGTACTTC. Amino acid sequence: CASSYVGGSYEQYF.